This passage covers 14 T cell receptor beta chains from one sample sequenced in a study of T cell repertoires in cytomegalovirus infection. These receptors' antigens are unknown. TCRdb processed the reads anew with MiXCR; each CDR3 protein has one entry. Of 650,000 to 900,000 distinct CDR3 sequences in the sample, less than 35% were seen once. Sequenced material: cultured CD8+ T cells from PBMCs, taken from culture after CMV antigen stimulation. These receptor sequences come from a human donor in good health (CMV status not recorded). Some clones in this sample may be carry-over from other donors' samples.

The table lists this clonotype with a few counts. This sequence joins TRBV4-1 and TRBJ2-1; 9 bases are a match to TRBD2. CDR3 size: 17 residues. Germline CDR1 reads MGHRA; CDR2 reads YSYEKL. With 4 bases clipped from V and 8 bases from J, the junction kept 15 bases outside the gene matches. The CDR3: CASSPREAGGPVDEQFF. CDR3 sequence (DNA): TGCGCCAGCAGCCCAAGAGAGGCGGGGGGGCCCGTTGATGAGCAGTTCTTC.

The gene calls are TRBV7-3 and TRBJ1-1; D not resolved. The germline V gene encodes CDR1 SGHTA and CDR2 FQGTGA. This CDR3 contains 14 residues. Trimming took off 2 bases at V and 6 bases at J, with 13 bases between the two ends. The CDR3 bases are TGTGCCAGCAGCTTATATGGCCCAATCTCTGAAGCTTTCTTT. Translation: CASSLYGPISEAFF.

This clonotype came up a few times. The chain couples TRBV11-2 to TRBJ2-2; D gene uncertain. V was cut by 6 bases and J by 7 bases, with 9 bases left in between. Germline CDR1 is SGHAT and CDR2 is FQNNGV. The CDR3 covers 12 residues. DNA of the CDR3: TGTGCCAGCAGTTCGCCTATCGGGGAGCTGTTTTTT. Protein product: CASSSPIGELFF. Together with reference TRBV11-2 and TRBJ2-2, the CDR3 gives the full variable domain: EAGVAQSPRYKIIEKRQSVAFWCNPISGHATLYWYQQILGQGPKLLIQFQNNGVVDDSQLPKDRFSAERLKGVDSTLKIQPAKLEDSAVYLCASSSPIGELFFGEGSRLTVL.

The rearrangement links TRBV20-1 to TRBJ2-7; maybe TRBD1 (6 bases). V shed 7 bases and J shed 3 bases, with 19 bases lying between them. This CDR3 has 14 amino acids. The germline V gene encodes CDR1 DFQATT and CDR2 SNEGSKA (reference sequence). The CDR3 DNA reads TGCAGTGGGCGTCGGGACACGGGATTCTACGAGCAGTACTTC. It is translated as CSGRRDTGFYEQYF.

Concerning this clonotype: Mismatch with germline at one junction end may stem from a read error. The rearrangement links TRBV7-8 to TRBJ2-5; no clear D gene. This CDR3 is 14 amino acids long. Germline V gives CDR1 SGHVS, CDR2 FQNEAQ. Here the CDR3 reads CASSSPTNQETQSF. The CDR3 DNA is TGTGCCAGCAGCTCTCCAACTAACCAAGAGACCCAGTCCTTC.

Worth noting for this clonotype: This may be a read error: a much more frequent sequence differs by one nucleotide. The chain combines TRBV7-2 with TRBJ2-3, with 8 positions matching TRBD2. Germline V gene lookup returns CDR1 SGHTA and CDR2 FQGNSA. The CDR3 is made up of 16 amino acids. CDR3 bases: TGTGTCAGCACCCTAAGGAAGCGGGGGAGCACAGATACGCAGTATTTT. It encodes CVSTLRKRGSTDTQYF.

In DNA form, the CDR3 reads TGTGCCAGCAGCTCAAAGACGACAGGACTGAACACTGAAGCTTTCTTT. Its translation: CASSSKTTGLNTEAFF. V gene TRBV7-9 combines with J gene TRBJ1-1, with D perhaps matching TRBD1 (6 bases). This CDR3 contains 16 residues. The germline V gene has CDR1 SEHNR and CDR2 FQNEAQ (reference sequence). With 4 bases removed from V and 0 bases from J, the gap between germline ends came to 15 bases.

The sample holds a few counts of this clonotype. The DNA for the CDR3 is TGTGCCAGCAGTTTATATATGGTAAACACTGAAGCTTTCTTT. Amino acids: CASSLYMVNTEAFF. The chain has TRBV27 and TRBJ1-1; no firm D call. CDR1 and CDR2 (germline): MNHEY, SMNVEV (reference sequence). The CDR3 covers 14 residues. The ends were cut back, 1 base at V and 2 bases at J, with 8 bases in the middle.

This clonotype has a handful of counts. This rearrangement joins TRBV7-6 to TRBJ1-2; maybe TRBD1 (6 bases). CDR1 and CDR2 from the germline V gene are SGHVS and FNYEAQ. The CDR3 totals 14 residues. V gave up 6 bases and J gave up 4 bases, with 15 bases separating them. The CDR3 region has the DNA TGTGCCAGCAGTCCCGGGGGCGGATCCTATGGCTACACCTTC. Translated, it gives CASSPGGGSYGYTF.

This clonotype came up a few times. The CDR3: CSVPFRQGAVYGYTF. CDR3 bases: TGCAGCGTTCCGTTTCGACAGGGAGCAGTCTATGGCTACACCTTC. J is TRBJ1-2 and V is TRBV29-1, with 7 positions matching TRBD1. The CDR3 sequence is 15 residues long. The J segment lost 4 bases and the V segment lost 5 bases, leaving 13 bases of the junction unmatched. The germline V gene has CDR1 SQVTM and CDR2 ANQGSEA.

For this clonotype: A junction end diverges from the germline sequence, so it may reflect a read error. The rearrangement links TRBV4-1 to TRBJ1-2; D uncertain. The CDR3 consists of 13 residues. Germline V gene data show CDR1 as MGHRA and CDR2 as YSYEKL. The CDR3 here is CASSQEDPKGYTF. The CDR3 bases are TGTGCCAGCAGCCAAGAAGACCCCAAGGGCTACACCTTC.

This clonotype was seen a few times. The chain has TRBV7-8 and TRBJ2-1, with D possibly TRBD2 on 5 matching bases. V lost 11 bases, J lost 9 bases, and 20 bases lay in between. CDR3 length: 13 residues. CDR1 SGHVS and CDR2 FQNEAQ come from the germline V gene. CDR3 in amino acids: CAQLPRGKGEQFF. The CDR3 DNA reads as TGTGCCCAGCTACCCCGAGGGAAAGGTGAGCAGTTCTTC.

This rearrangement joins TRBV7-2 to TRBJ1-1, with D possibly being TRBD1 (6 bases). Trimming pared 5 bases from V and 4 bases from J, leaving 23 bases between. Germline-derived CDR1 and CDR2 are SGHTA and FQGNSA. The length of the CDR3 is 17 residues. This CDR3 is CASSRGRPGGGSTEAFF. CDR3 sequence (DNA): TGTGCCAGCAGCAGAGGTAGGCCGGGCGGGGGCAGCACTGAAGCTTTCTTT.

The chain combines TRBV19 with TRBJ2-1, with 10 bases matching TRBD1. Germline V lookup: CDR1 LNHDA, CDR2 SQIVND (reference sequence). The CDR3 contains 15 residues. J lost 6 bases, V lost 1 base, and 3 bases had no gene match. In nucleotides, the CDR3 is TGTGCCAGTAGTATAGCGACAGGGGGCTTCAATGAGCAGTTCTTC. Amino acids: CASSIATGGFNEQFF.